This T cell receptor (beta chain) is drawn from a study of cytomegalovirus exposure and HLA in healthy donors. General study results and limits: Most observed TCR sequences were rare, whereas some public TCRs were detected in many donors. Earlier results showed most TCR beta V segments being productive about 90% or about 30% of the time. Association of a missense DCLRE1C variant with TCR beta V- and J-gene trimming was reported in a later analysis.

The length of the CDR3 is 16 residues. The V and J ends lost 1 base and 1 base respectively, with 14 bases between them. Germline-derived CDR1 and CDR2 are SGHRS and YFSETQ. PCR primers comprised 60 Vbeta and 13 Jbeta primers. Some clones are missing from TCRdb's copy, which holds only in-frame ones; the method was immunoSEQ multiplex PCR. The repertoire includes 150,000 to 200,000 clones, about 82% of them detected once, and under 2% sits in the top ten. The donors were healthy bone marrow donors. Remarks on this clone: Its matching antigen is unknown.

The receptor was derived from a woman aged 25-40 years in good health and CMV-seronegative. The chain uses TRBV5-1 and TRBJ1-1; D is perhaps TRBD1 (5 bases). The material sequenced was PBMCs. For the CDR3, the DNA is TGCGCCAGCAGCTTGAGGGTCGGGGGGACGAACACTGAAGCTTTCTTT. It translates to CASSLRVGGTNTEAFF. Using reference TRBV5-1 and TRBJ1-1 for the parts outside the CDR3, the full variable domain is KAGVTQTPRYLIKTRGQQVTLSCSPISGHRSVSWYQQTPGQGLQFLFEYFSETQRNKGNFPGRFSGRQFSNSRSEMNVSTLELGDSALYLCASSLRVGGTNTEAFFGQGTRLTVV.